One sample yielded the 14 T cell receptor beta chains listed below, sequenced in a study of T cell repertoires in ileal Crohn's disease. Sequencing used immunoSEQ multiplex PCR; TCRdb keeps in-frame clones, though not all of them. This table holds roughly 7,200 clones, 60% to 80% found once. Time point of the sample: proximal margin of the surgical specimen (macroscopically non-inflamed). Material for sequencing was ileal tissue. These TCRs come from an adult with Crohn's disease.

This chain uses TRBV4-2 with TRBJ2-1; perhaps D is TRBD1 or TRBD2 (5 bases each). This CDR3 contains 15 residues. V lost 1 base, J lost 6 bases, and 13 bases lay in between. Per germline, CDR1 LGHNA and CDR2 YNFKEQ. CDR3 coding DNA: TGTGCCAGCAGCCAAGGAGTGGGAGACAGCAATGAGCAGTTCTTC. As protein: CASSQGVGDSNEQFF.

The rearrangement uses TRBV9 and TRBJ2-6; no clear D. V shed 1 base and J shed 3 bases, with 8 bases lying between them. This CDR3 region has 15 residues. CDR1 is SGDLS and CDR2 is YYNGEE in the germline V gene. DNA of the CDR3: TGTGCCAGCAGCGTACAAGGGCTTGGGGCCAACGTCCTGACTTTC. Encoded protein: CASSVQGLGANVLTF.

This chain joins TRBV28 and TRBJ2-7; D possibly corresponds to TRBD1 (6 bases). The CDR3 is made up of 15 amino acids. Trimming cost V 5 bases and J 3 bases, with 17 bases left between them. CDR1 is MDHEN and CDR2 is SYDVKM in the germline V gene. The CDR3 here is CASSPRQDTSYEQYF. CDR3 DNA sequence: TGTGCCAGCAGTCCGCGACAGGACACGAGCTACGAGCAGTACTTC. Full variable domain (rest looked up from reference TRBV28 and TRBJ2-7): DVKVTQSSRYLVKRTGEKVFLECVQDMDHENMFWYRQDPGLGLRLIYFSYDVKMKEKGDIPEGYSVSREKKERFSLILESASTNQTSMYLCASSPRQDTSYEQYFGPGTRLTVT.

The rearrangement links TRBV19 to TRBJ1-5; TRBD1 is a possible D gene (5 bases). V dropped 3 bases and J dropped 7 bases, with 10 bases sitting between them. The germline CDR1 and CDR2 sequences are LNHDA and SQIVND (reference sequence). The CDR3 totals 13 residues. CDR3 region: CASSIGGSQPQHF. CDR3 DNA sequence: TGTGCCAGTAGTATCGGGGGTTCCCAGCCCCAGCATTTT.

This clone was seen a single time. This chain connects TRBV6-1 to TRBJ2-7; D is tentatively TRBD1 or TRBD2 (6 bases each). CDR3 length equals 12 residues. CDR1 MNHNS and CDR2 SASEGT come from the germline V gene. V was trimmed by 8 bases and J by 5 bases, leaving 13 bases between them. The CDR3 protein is CASGTGAHEQYF. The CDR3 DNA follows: TGTGCCAGCGGAACGGGGGCTCACGAGCAGTACTTC.

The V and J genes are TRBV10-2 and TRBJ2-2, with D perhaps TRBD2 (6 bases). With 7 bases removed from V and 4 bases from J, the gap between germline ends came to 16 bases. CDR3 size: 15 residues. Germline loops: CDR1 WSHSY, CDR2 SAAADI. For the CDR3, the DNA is TGCGCCAGCACTGGCATCGCGGGGCGCACCGGGGAGCTGTTTTTT. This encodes CASTGIAGRTGELFF.

In DNA, the CDR3 is TGTGCCACCCAGTCCGCCTCTGGGGCCAACGTCCTGACTTTC. This translates into CATQSASGANVLTF. The genes are TRBV6-1 and TRBJ2-6; no clear D. V was trimmed by 10 bases and J by 0 bases, leaving 10 bases between them. The V gene's germline CDR1 is MNHNS and CDR2 SASEGT. The CDR3 has 14 residues.

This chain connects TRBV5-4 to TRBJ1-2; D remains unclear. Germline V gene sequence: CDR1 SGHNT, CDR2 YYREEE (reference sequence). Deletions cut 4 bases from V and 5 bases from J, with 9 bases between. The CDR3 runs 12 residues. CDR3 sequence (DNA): TGTGCCAGCAGCCCGGCGGGGTATGGCTACACCTTC. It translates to CASSPAGYGYTF. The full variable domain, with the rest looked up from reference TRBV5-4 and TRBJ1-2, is ETGVTQSPTHLIKTRGQQVTLRCSSQSGHNTVSWYQQALGQGPQFIFQYYREEENGRGNFPPRFSGLQFPNYSSELNVNALELDDSALYLCASSPAGYGYTFGSGTRLTVV.

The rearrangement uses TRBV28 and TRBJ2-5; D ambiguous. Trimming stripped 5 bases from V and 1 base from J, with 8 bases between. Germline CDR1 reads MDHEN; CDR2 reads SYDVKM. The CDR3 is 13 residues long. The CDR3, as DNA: TGTGCCAGCAGTGCCCCGGTCCAAGAGACCCAGTACTTC. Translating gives CASSAPVQETQYF.

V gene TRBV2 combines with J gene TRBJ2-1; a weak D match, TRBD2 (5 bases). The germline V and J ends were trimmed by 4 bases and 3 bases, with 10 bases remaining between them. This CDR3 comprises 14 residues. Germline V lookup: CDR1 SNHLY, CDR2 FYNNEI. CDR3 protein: CASSGTSVYNEQFF. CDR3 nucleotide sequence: TGTGCCAGCAGTGGTACTAGTGTCTACAATGAGCAGTTCTTC.

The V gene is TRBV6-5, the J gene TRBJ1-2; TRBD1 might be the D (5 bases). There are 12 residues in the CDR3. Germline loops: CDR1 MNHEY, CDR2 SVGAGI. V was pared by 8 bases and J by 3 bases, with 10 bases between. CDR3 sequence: CASGTDYYGYTF. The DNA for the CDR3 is TGTGCCAGCGGGACGGATTACTATGGCTACACCTTC.

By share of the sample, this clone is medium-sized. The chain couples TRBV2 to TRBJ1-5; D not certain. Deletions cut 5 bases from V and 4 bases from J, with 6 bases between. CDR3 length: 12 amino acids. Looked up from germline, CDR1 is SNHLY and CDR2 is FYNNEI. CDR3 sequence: CASSTQNQPQHF. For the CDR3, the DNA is TGTGCCAGCAGTACCCAGAATCAGCCCCAGCATTTT.

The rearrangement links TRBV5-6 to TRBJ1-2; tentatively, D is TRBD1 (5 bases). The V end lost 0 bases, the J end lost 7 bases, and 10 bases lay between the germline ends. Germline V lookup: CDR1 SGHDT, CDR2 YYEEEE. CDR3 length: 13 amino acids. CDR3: CASSLVQGSGYTF. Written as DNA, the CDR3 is TGTGCCAGCAGCTTGGTTCAGGGCAGTGGCTACACCTTC.

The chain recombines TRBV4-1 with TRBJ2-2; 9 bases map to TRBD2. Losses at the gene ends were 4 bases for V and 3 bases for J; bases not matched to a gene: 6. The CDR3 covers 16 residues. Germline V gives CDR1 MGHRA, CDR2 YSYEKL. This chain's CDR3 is CASSLIAGVDTGELFF. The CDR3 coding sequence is TGCGCCAGCAGCCTCATAGCGGGAGTGGACACCGGGGAGCTGTTTTTT.